This TCR beta chain was captured in a study of shared clonotypes between healthy human individuals. Points from the study as a whole: What rarefaction showed was incomplete sorted-subset sequencing despite large depth.

This CDR3 spans 19 amino acids. The V gene's germline CDR1 is SEHNR and CDR2 FQNEAQ (reference sequence). Trimming shortened V by 6 bases and J by 3 bases, and 24 bases separated the two germline ends. Concerning this clone: The antigen remains unidentified.

Produced via immunoSEQ multiplex PCR; TCRdb's table is partial and in-frame only. The repertoire holds around 200,000 clones, with roughly 70% as singletons. This sequence joins TRBV7-9 and TRBJ2-6; tentative D call: TRBD2 (6 bases). The specimen was memory CD4+ T cells sorted from blood. As to subset: CD45RA-negative fraction. The TCR comes from a man aged 25-45 years in good health. CDR3 amino acids: CASRQWGTPVKGGANVLTF. The CDR3 coding sequence is TGTGCCAGCAGGCAATGGGGGACTCCGGTCAAGGGTGGGGCCAACGTCCTGACTTTC.